The rows below give T cell receptor beta chains drawn from one sample of a study of blood T cell repertoires in COVID-19. This table comes from immunoSEQ multiplex PCR, and its TCRdb copy is limited to in-frame clones, with some not included. Here the sample spans approximately 130,000 clones, around four fifths being singletons. The sample consisted of peripheral blood. The receptors originated from a human donor in a cohort sampled during active COVID-19. CDR3s leave out the opening cysteine and the closing phenylalanine or tryptophan.

>TRBV27
ASRAGAATNEKLF
>TRBV2
ASSISGGNAYGYT
>TRBV4-2
ASSAGVITDTQY
>TRBV4-3
ASSQPAASGTNTGELF
>TRBV28
ASSLPTGGSQPQH
>TRBV4-1
ASSQPPPRGSLSSPLH
>TRBV6-1
ASSEGDRGAEQY
>TRBV28
ASRASLGLAGGGYEQY
>TRBV19
ASRTGKNTEAF
>TRBV7-8
ASSLARLASSYEQY
>TRBV7-2
ASSLVLDTNYGYT
>TRBV27
ASSGQGTRSYEQY
>TRBV28
ASSLGQGNSPLH
>TRBV6-2/TRBV6-3
ASSRTGSNTEAF
>TRBV2
ASTTSGRETQY
>TRBV14
ASSHLAGEQETQY
>TRBV9
ASSVEEGWRTEAF
>TRBV5-5
ASSLSGTGGSDTQY
>TRBV27
ASSTRTDYGYT
>TRBV7-3
ASSSQGNTEAF
>TRBV7-8
ASSTTHQGSGYGYT
>TRBV7-9
ASSTFGDRGKPETQY
>TRBV21-1
ASSNYCGGHKYNEQF
>TRBV5-6
ASSLGQGLQGYT
>TRBV4-3
ASSQEGTRYGYT
>TRBV7-2
ASSSTSGGAKDTQY
>TRBV10-3
ATRSTGEAF
>TRBV30
AWSEDIFYGYT
>TRBV7-2
ASSPPDNEQF
>TRBV7-9
ASSPTGTGDEQY
>TRBV7-2
ASSLARQSSYEQY
>TRBV7-9
ASSLANRGLNEKLF
>TRBV5-1
ASSPLAGGQNEQF
>TRBV11-3
ASSLHRGAYEQY
>TRBV10-3
AISEQAGNTEAF
>TRBV10-3
AISEYLTGGTDTQY
>TRBV7-3
ASGFTNTGELF
>TRBV30
AWSSADTQY
>TRBV7-9
ASSLGGGGENTEAF
>TRBV7-9
ASRPLGEPQETQY